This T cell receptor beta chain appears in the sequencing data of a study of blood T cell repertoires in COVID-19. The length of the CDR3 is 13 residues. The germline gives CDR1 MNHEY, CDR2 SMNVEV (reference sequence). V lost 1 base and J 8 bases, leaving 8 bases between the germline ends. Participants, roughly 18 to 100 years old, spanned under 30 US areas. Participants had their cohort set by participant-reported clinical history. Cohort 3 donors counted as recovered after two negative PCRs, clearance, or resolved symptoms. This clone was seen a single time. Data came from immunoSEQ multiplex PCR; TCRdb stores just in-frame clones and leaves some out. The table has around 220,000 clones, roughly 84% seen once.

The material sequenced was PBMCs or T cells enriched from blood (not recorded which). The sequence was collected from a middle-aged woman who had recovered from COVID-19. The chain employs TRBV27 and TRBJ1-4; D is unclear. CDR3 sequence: CASSLLASEKLFF. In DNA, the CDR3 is TGTGCCAGCAGTTTATTGGCCTCGGAAAAACTGTTTTTT. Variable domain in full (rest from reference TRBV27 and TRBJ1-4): EAQVTQNPRYLITVTGKKLTVTCSQNMNHEYMSWYRQDPGLGLRQIYYSMNVEVTDKGDVPEGYKVSRKEKRNFPLILESPSPNQTSLYFCASSLLASEKLFFGSGTQLSVL.